A single sample gave rise to the 9 T cell receptor beta chains below, sequenced in a study of T cells in Graves' hyperthyroidism and ophthalmopathy. Amplification yielded TCR beta CDR3 regions, with RNA transcripts as the source. First-round RT-PCR of the TCR CDR3 relied on the HTBI primer set. TCRdb processed the multiplex PCR reads anew with MiXCR; each CDR3 protein has one entry. Here the sample spans 460,000 or so distinct CDR3 sequences, around 15% being singletons. The sequencing input was blood. Receptor source: a woman aged 18-29 years with Graves' hyperthyroidism.

The CDR3 DNA reads as TGTGCCAGCAGCTTAGCGGAGAGGGGCACAGATACGCAGTATTTT. This sequence encodes CASSLAERGTDTQYF. The genes are TRBV7-6 and TRBJ2-3; D is perhaps TRBD2 (5 bases). V dropped 0 bases and J dropped 1 base, with 8 bases sitting between them. Germline CDR1 SGHVS, CDR2 FNYEAQ. This CDR3 contains 15 residues. The full variable domain, its missing parts supplied by reference TRBV7-6 and TRBJ2-3, is GAGVSQSPRYKVTKRGQDVALRCDPISGHVSLYWYRQALGQGPEFLTYFNYEAQQDKSGLPNDRFSAERPEGSISTLTIQRTEQRDSAMYRCASSLAERGTDTQYFGPGTRLTVL.

This clonotype came up many times. The V gene is TRBV27, the J gene TRBJ1-1; TRBD1 is a possible D gene (6 bases). The ends were cut back, 3 bases at V and 1 base at J, with 15 bases in the middle. CDR1 and CDR2 from the germline V gene are MNHEY and SMNVEV (reference sequence). The CDR3 extends over 16 amino acids. DNA for the CDR3: TGTGCCAGCAGTTTCGATTACAGGGTGGGGAACACTGAAGCTTTCTTT. This sequence encodes CASSFDYRVGNTEAFF.

This clonotype was detected many times. The chain employs TRBV15 and TRBJ1-5; no clear D gene. Germline lookup yields CDR1 LNHNV and CDR2 YYDKDF (reference sequence). The V and J ends lost 0 bases and 4 bases respectively, with 10 bases between them. The CDR3 runs to 15 residues. The DNA for the CDR3 is TGTGCCACCAGCAGAGATCGACAAGAAAATCAGCCCCAGCATTTT. Translating it yields CATSRDRQENQPQHF.

This clonotype was counted ten times or more. V and J are TRBV20-1 and TRBJ2-1; D is ambiguous. The CDR3 totals 11 residues. The germline CDR1 and CDR2 sequences are DFQATT and SNEGSKA (reference sequence). Trimming stripped 4 bases from V and 9 bases from J, with 10 bases between. This CDR3 is CSAKVHAEQFF. As DNA, the CDR3 is TGCAGTGCTAAGGTACACGCTGAGCAGTTCTTC.

This clonotype came up many times. The gene calls are TRBV6-1 and TRBJ1-2; 9 nucleotides agree with TRBD1. Germline CDR1 and CDR2: MNHNS and SASEGT. The CDR3 has 14 amino acids. The V segment lost 5 bases and the J segment 7 bases; nucleotides outside the gene matches: 8. For the CDR3, the DNA is TGTGCCAGCAGTCTTCGGGACAGGGTCCGTGGCTACACCTTC. Translating it yields CASSLRDRVRGYTF.

This clonotype was seen repeatedly, ten times or more. The CDR3 sequence: CASSLWTGGDEGNQPQHF. In DNA, the CDR3 is TGTGCCAGCAGCCTTTGGACAGGGGGCGATGAGGGCAATCAGCCCCAGCATTTT. The chain recombines TRBV11-2 with TRBJ1-5; 11 bases line up with TRBD1. The CDR3 is 18 residues long. Trimming removed 5 bases from V and 2 bases from J; junction bases left unmatched: 11. Looked up from germline, CDR1 is SGHAT and CDR2 is FQNNGV.

This sequence joins TRBV19 and TRBJ1-1; perhaps TRBD1 as D (6 bases). CDR3 size: 13 residues. Germline V gene sequence: CDR1 LNHDA, CDR2 SQIVND (reference sequence). The V gene lost 3 bases and the J gene lost 4 bases, with 9 bases spanning the gap. In DNA form, the CDR3 reads TGTGCCAGTAGTATGCAGGGGCGCACTGAAGCTTTCTTT. Its protein is CASSMQGRTEAFF.

Ten or more counts support this clonotype. The genes are TRBV30 and TRBJ2-2; 8 bases line up with TRBD1. The V and J ends lost 3 bases and 6 bases, in that order; junction bases with no gene match: 6. Germline values: CDR1 GTSNPN, CDR2 SVGIG (reference sequence). The CDR3 has 14 residues. DNA of the CDR3: TGTGCCTGGAGAGGACAGGGTCACGCCGGGGAGCTGTTTTTT. Its protein is CAWRGQGHAGELFF.

The V gene is TRBV5-1, the J gene TRBJ2-5; the match to TRBD1 covers 8 bases. With V trimmed by 4 bases and J by 5 bases, 10 bases remained unmatched. Germline V gene data show CDR1 as SGHRS and CDR2 as YFSETQ. The CDR3 loop spans 15 amino acids. Here the CDR3 DNA reads TGCGCCAGCAGCCCGGAGAACAGGGGGTGGGAGACCCAGTACTTC. Translated, it gives CASSPENRGWETQYF.